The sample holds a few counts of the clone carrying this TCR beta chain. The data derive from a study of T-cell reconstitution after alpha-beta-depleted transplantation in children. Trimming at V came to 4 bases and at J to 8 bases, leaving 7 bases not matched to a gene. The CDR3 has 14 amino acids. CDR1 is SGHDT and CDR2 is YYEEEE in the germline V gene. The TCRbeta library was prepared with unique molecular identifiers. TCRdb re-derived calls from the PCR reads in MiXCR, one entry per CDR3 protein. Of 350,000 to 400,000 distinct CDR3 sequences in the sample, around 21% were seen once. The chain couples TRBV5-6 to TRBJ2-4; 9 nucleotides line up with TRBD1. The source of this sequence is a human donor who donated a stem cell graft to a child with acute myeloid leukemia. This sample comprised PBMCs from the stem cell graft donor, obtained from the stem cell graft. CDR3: CASSDDRGFDIQYF. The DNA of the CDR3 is TGTGCCAGCAGCGATGACAGGGGGTTTGACATTCAGTACTTC.